These T cell receptor beta chains were read from a single sample in a study of T-cell reconstitution after alpha-beta-depleted transplantation in children. TCRdb passed the PCR reads through MiXCR, listing each CDR3 protein once. The table has about 980,000 distinct CDR3 sequences, about 29% seen once. This material consisted of PBMCs, mostly from graft donor cells, taken 360 days after TCRalphabeta/CD19-depleted stem cell transplant. The origin of the receptors is a boy less than two years old who had a stem cell transplant for SCID, so the T cells may come from the graft donor. Both conserved end residues are part of each CDR3. A D gene is named only where the DNA matches it firmly.

TRBJ2-6 NA TRBV4-1 CASSAYSGANVLTF
TRBJ1-3 NA TRBV6-1 CASSTGVDGNTIYF
TRBJ1-4 NA TRBV9 CASSPGRGGLDEKLFF
TRBJ2-2 NA TRBV5-1 CASSLTYRGGVELFF
TRBJ2-1 TRBD1 TRBV3-1 CASSQTRTGGDNEQFF
TRBJ2-5 NA TRBV28 CASSFVGQGRETQYF
TRBJ2-2 NA TRBV1 CTSSQDEVGAGAPNTGELFF
TRBJ2-4 NA TRBV28 CATLRAIQYF
TRBJ2-1 NA TRBV27 CASSLVADHYNEQFF
TRBJ2-7 NA TRBV29-1 CSVEGFDREGSYEQYF
TRBJ1-1 NA TRBV18 CASSQGGALNTEAFF
TRBJ2-7 TRBD1 TRBV4-3 CASSQGRGQSYEQYF
TRBJ2-1 TRBD2 TRBV6-1 CASVRLGMGTSGGEQFF
TRBJ1-2 NA TRBV20-1 CSAPQTDRSCTF
TRBJ1-1 NA TRBV5-1 CASSRQALNTEAFF
TRBJ2-1 NA TRBV12-2 CASRVTSGGLDGPYNEQFF
TRBJ2-1 TRBD1 TRBV12-3/TRBV12-4 CASSLTGGKQFF
TRBJ2-6 NA TRBV12-3/TRBV12-4 CASSLMGGANVLTF
TRBJ1-1 NA TRBV20-1 CSAFSGTRMNTEAFF
TRBJ2-3 TRBD1 TRBV15 CATSSLDRGLSTDTQYF
TRBJ2-2 TRBD2 TRBV12-3/TRBV12-4 CASPSGGVSDTGELFF
TRBJ2-3 TRBD2 TRBV20-1 CRAYPGLAGAGRTDTQYF
TRBJ2-5 NA TRBV5-1 CASSSLGGPGETQYF
TRBJ1-1 NA TRBV9 CASSSGLENTEAFF
TRBJ2-1 TRBD2 TRBV10-3 CAISEERGAGNEQFF
TRBJ2-7 NA TRBV10-3 CAISESGAYEQYF
TRBJ2-1 NA TRBV12-3/TRBV12-4 CASSLFKGKTPVGKQFF
TRBJ2-3 TRBD1 TRBV12-3/TRBV12-4 CASSRQGIADTQYF
TRBJ2-4 NA TRBV28 CASSLQGGKNIQYF
TRBJ1-6 NA TRBV27 CASRVTWDNSPLHF
TRBJ2-7 TRBD2 TRBV3-1 CASSPWTSGGAEQYF
TRBJ2-7 TRBD1 TRBV4-2 CASSQTDRGNEQYF
TRBJ2-2 NA TRBV5-1 CASSLEGPRTGELFF